Sequencing of this TCR beta chain was carried out in a study of T cell repertoires in cytomegalovirus infection. Whole-study context: Public TCR beta signatures marked donors with CMV infection and the matching HLA.

General observations from the study: CMV-specific TCR beta clonotypes restricted by HLA-C were the ones dominating the ex vivo response. Using cumulative public TCR beta family frequency, the authors identified those who carried CMV together with the relevant HLA.

V was clipped by 5 bases and J by 0 bases; unmatched bases: 4. The CDR3 has 15 amino acids. Germline CDR1 is SGHNT and CDR2 is YYREEE (reference sequence). With respect to this clonotype: Its antigen remains unidentified.

TCRdb redid the calling of the reads with MiXCR, one entry per CDR3 protein. In the table there are 150,000 to 190,000 distinct CDR3 sequences, around a quarter of which are singletons. The rearrangement uses TRBV5-4 and TRBJ1-1, with 10 bases that match TRBD1. Input material: PBMCs. This TCR was recovered from a human donor in good health (CMV status not recorded). Some clones in this sample may be carry-over from other donors' samples. CDR3: CASRRQGAMNTEAFF. The CDR3 coding sequence is TGTGCCAGCAGAAGACAGGGGGCCATGAACACTGAAGCTTTCTTT. Combining the CDR3 with reference TRBV5-4 and TRBJ1-1 gives the whole variable domain ETGVTQSPTHLIKTRGQQVTLRCSSQSGHNTVSWYQQALGQGPQFIFQYYREEENGRGNFPPRFSGLQFPNYSSELNVNALELDDSALYLCASRRQGAMNTEAFFGQGTRLTVV.